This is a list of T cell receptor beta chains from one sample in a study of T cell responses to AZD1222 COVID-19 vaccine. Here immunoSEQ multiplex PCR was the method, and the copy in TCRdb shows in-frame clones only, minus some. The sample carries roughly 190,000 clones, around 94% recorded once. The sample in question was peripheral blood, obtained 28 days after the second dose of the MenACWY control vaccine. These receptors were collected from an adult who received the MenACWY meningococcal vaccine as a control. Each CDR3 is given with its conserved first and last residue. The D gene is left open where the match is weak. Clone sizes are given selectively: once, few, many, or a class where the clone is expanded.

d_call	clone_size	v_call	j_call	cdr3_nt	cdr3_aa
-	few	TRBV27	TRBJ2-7	TGTGCCAGCAGCGGGGACCTCCGCTACGAGCAGTACTTC	CASSGDLRYEQYF
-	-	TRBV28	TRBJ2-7	TGTGCCAGCACACCGGCATTAGCCTCCTACGAGCAGTACTTC	CASTPALASYEQYF
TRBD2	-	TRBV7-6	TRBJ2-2	TGTGCCAGCAGCCTCCGGGAGCGGGGAAACACCGGGGAGCTGTTTTTT	CASSLRERGNTGELFF
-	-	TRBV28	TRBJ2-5	TGTGCCAGCAGTTTGGCGGAGACCCAGTACTTC	CASSLAETQYF
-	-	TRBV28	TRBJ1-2	TGTGCCAGCAGTTTGGGCACATTGGGGACGGGCTACACCTTC	CASSLGTLGTGYTF
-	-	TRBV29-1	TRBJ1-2	TGCAGCGTTGCGAGAGGGGGATATGGCTACACCTTC	CSVARGGYGYTF
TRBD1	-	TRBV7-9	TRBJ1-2	TGTGCCAGCAGCGAGACAGGGTTTTCTGGGGGCTACACCTTC	CASSETGFSGGYTF
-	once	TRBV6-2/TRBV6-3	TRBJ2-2	TGTGCCAGCAGTTCCCTGAAAGCCGGGGAGCTGTTTTTT	CASSSLKAGELFF
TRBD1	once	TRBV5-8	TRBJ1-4	TGTGCCAGCAGCGAACAGGGGGCGAATGAAAAACTGTTTTTT	CASSEQGANEKLFF
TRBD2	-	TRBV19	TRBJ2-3	TGTGCCAGTAGTCCCCCAGCGGGAGGTTTCGATACGCAGTATTTT	CASSPPAGGFDTQYF
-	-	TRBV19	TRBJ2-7	TGTGCCAGTAGGACGGGACGGTTGTCCTACGAGCAGTACTTC	CASRTGRLSYEQYF
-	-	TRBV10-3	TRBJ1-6	TGTGCCATCAGTGAGTCGCGTGGGGGCAGAAGTTCACCCCTCCACTTT	CAISESRGGRSSPLHF
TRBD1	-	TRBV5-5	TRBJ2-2	TGTGCCAGCAGCTCGGCCGGGACAGGGAACACCGGGGAGCTGTTTTTT	CASSSAGTGNTGELFF
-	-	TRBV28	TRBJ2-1	TGTGCCAGCGGCCGGGAAGAAACCCCCTACAATGAGCAGTTCTTC	CASGREETPYNEQFF
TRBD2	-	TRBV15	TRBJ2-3	TGTGCCACCAGCAGGGAAGGACTAGCGAGCACAGATACGCAGTATTTT	CATSREGLASTDTQYF
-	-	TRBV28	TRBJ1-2	TGTGCCAGCAGTTTATCCAGCGGTAGAGAGGGCTATGGCTACACCTTC	CASSLSSGREGYGYTF